The clone carrying this T cell receptor beta chain was observed a single time. Additional DNA sequences in this sample encode the identical CDR3. This CDR3 region has 14 residues. CDR1 and CDR2 from the germline V gene are SEHNR and FQNEAQ (reference sequence). V lost 0 bases and J lost 4, with 9 bases in between. The data were obtained in a study of shared clonotypes between healthy human individuals. This table comes from immunoSEQ multiplex PCR, and its TCRdb copy is limited to in-frame clones, with some not included. The sample records 2 million to 3 million clones, 93% being singletons. This chain connects TRBV7-9 to TRBJ1-1; no clear D. The specimen sequenced was naive CD4+ T cells from PBMCs. Subset described: CD45RA+ positively selected. This receptor was identified in a man younger than 35 in good health. Some clones in this sample may be carry-over from other donors' samples. CDR3 bases: TGTGCCAGCAGCTTAGCGGGCCTTGGCACTGAAGCTTTCTTT. Translated, it gives CASSLAGLGTEAFF.